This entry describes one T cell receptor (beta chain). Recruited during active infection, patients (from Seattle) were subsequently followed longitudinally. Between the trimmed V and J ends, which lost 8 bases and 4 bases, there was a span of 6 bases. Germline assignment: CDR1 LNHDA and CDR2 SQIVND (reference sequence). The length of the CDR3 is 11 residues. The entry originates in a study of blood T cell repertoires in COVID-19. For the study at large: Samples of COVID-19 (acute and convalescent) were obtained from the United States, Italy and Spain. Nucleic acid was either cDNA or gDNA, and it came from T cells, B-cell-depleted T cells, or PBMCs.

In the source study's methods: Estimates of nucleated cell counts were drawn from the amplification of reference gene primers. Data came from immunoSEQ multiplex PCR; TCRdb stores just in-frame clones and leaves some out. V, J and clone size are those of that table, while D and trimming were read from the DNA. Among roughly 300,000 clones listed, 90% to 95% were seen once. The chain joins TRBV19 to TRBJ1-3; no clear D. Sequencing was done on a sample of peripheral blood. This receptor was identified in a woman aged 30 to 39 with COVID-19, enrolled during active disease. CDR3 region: CASRRGNTIYF. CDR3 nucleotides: TGTGCCAGTCGGAGGGGAAACACCATATATTTT. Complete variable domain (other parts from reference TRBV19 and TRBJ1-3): DGGITQSPKYLFRKEGQNVTLSCEQNLNHDAMYWYRQDPGQGLRLIYYSQIVNDFQKGDIAEGYSVSREKKESFPLTVTSAQKNPTAFYLCASRRGNTIYFGEGSWLTVV.